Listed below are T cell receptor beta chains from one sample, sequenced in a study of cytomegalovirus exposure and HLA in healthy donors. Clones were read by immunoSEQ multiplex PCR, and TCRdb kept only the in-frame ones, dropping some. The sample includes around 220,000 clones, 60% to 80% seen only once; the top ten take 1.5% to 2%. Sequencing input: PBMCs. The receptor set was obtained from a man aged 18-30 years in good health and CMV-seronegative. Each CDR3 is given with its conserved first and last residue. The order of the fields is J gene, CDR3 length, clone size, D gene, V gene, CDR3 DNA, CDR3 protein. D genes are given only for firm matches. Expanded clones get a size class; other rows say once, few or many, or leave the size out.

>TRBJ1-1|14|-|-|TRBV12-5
TGTGCTAGTGGTTTGAAGGGGCCGAACACTGAAGCTTTCTTT
CASGLKGPNTEAFF
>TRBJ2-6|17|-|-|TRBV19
TGTGCCAGCACCGCGGCTACGAAAAACTCTGGGGCCAACGTCCTGACTTTC
CASTAATKNSGANVLTF
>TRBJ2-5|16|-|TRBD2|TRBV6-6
TGTGCCAGCAGCAAAAGGGGACTAGCGGGACAAGAGACCCAGTACTTC
CASSKRGLAGQETQYF
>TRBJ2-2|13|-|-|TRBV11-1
TGTGCCAGCAGACTACAATTTGCCGGGGAGCTGTTTTTT
CASRLQFAGELFF
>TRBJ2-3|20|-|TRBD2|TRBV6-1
TGTGCCAGCAGTGAAGCGTTTAGGGCTAGCGGGGCGAAAAGCAGGGGTACGCAGTATTTT
CASSEAFRASGAKSRGTQYF
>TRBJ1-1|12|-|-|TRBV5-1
TGCGCCAGCAGCTTGGACAGACACAGGGCTTTCTTT
CASSLDRHRAFF
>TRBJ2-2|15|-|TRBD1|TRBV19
TGTGCCAGTAGACCTCGGACAGGGTACACCGGGGAGCTGTTTTTT
CASRPRTGYTGELFF
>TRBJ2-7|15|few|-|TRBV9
TGTGCCAGCAGCGTAGTTCCCGGGGAGCTCTACGAGCAGTACTTC
CASSVVPGELYEQYF
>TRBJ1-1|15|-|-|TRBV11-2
TGTGCCAGCAGCTTAGCGGGAAACCCGAACACTGAAGCTTTCTTT
CASSLAGNPNTEAFF
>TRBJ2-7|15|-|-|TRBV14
TGTGCCAGCAGCCAAGTCATGGGGGGTTCCTACGAGCAGTACTTC
CASSQVMGGSYEQYF
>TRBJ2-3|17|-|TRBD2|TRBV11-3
TGTGCCAGCAGCTCCCGGAGAGCGGGGGCCCCTGCAGATACGCAGTATTTT
CASSSRRAGAPADTQYF
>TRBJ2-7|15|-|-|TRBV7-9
TGTGCCAGCAGCTTAGATGAACAGGGCTCCTACGAGCAGTACTTC
CASSLDEQGSYEQYF
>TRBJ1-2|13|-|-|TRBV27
TGTGCCAGCAGACGCACGACTGAGAATGGCTACACCTTC
CASRRTTENGYTF
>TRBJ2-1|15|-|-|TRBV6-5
TGTGCCAGCACCCCGACAGAAAGCTCCTACAATGAGCAGTTCTTC
CASTPTESSYNEQFF
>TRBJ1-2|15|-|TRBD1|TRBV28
TGTGCCAGCAGTTCCTCGGGACAGGGGACCAATGGCTACACCTTC
CASSSSGQGTNGYTF
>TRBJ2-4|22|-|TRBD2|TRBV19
TGTGCCAGTAGTATATTATATGGGAGCGGTCTAGCGGGTGCACTAGCCAAAAACATTCAGTACTTC
CASSILYGSGLAGALAKNIQYF
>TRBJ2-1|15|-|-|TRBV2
TGTGCCAGCAGTGCTCGGCAGGGTGTGGGAAATGAGCAGTTCTTC
CASSARQGVGNEQFF
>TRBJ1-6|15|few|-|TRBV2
TGTGCCAGCAGTGAGGAAACAGGGTATAATTCACCCCTCCACTTT
CASSEETGYNSPLHF
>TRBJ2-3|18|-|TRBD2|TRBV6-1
TGTGCCAGCAGTGAAGGAATAGCGGGGGGGCGGAGCACAGATACGCAGTATTTT
CASSEGIAGGRSTDTQYF
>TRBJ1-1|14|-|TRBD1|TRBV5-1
TGCGCCAGCAGCGGGGGGACAGGGAACACTGAAGCTTTCTTT
CASSGGTGNTEAFF
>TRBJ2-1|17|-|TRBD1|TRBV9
TGTGCCAGCAGCGTATACTCCGGACAGGTTGCCTACAATGAGCAGTTCTTC
CASSVYSGQVAYNEQFF
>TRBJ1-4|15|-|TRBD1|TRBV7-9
TGTGCCAGCAGCCTACGAACAGGGGAGAATGAAAAACTGTTTTTT
CASSLRTGENEKLFF
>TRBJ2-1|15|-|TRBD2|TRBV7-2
TGTGCCAGCAGAGGGGTAAGCGGGACCTACAATGAGCAGTTCTTC
CASRGVSGTYNEQFF
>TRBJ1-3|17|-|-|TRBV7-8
TGTGCCAGCAGCTCCCCATGGGGAGCCCTCTCTGGAAACACCATATATTTT
CASSSPWGALSGNTIYF
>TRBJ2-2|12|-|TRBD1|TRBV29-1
TGCAGCGCCCGACAGGGAGACGGGGAGCTGTTTTTT
CSARQGDGELFF
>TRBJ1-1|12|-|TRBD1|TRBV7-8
TGTGCCAGCAGCCATCGGACAGGGCAAGCTTTCTTT
CASSHRTGQAFF
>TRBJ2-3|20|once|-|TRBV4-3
TGCGCCAGCAGCCAAGTTGACTACATTCCTACAAGGGTACACACAGATACGCAGTATTTT
CASSQVDYIPTRVHTDTQYF
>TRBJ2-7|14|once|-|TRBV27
TGTGCCAGCAGTTCCTGGACAAGCACCTACGAGCAGTACTTC
CASSSWTSTYEQYF
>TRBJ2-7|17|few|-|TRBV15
TGTGCCACCAGCAGAGATGCAGCCCTAGTAGTCTCCTACGAGCAGTACTTC
CATSRDAALVVSYEQYF
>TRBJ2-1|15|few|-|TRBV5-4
TGTGCCAGCAGCTTGGACAGGACCGTCTACAATGAGCAGTTCTTC
CASSLDRTVYNEQFF
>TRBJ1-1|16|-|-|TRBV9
TGTGCCAGCAGCCCCGAGCTTGGTATTATGAACACTGAAGCTTTCTTT
CASSPELGIMNTEAFF
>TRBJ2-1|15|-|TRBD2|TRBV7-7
TGTGCTAGCAGCCCCGCTAGCGGGGGGTACAATGAGCAGTTCTTC
CASSPASGGYNEQFF
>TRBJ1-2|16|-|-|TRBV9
TGTGCCAGCAGCGTAGATATGCGATCGGTAAACTATGGCTACACCTTC
CASSVDMRSVNYGYTF
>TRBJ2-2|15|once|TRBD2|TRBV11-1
TGTGCCAGCAGCTGGACTAGCGGGGCACTGGGGGAGCTGTTTTTT
CASSWTSGALGELFF
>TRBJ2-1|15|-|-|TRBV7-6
TGTGCCAGCAGCTTCGCCAGCGGAGGCAACGATGAGCAGTTCTTC
CASSFASGGNDEQFF
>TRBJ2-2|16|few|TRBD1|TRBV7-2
TGTGCCAGCAGCTTTAGCCCGACAGGGGGGGGCGGGGAGCTGTTTTTT
CASSFSPTGGGGELFF
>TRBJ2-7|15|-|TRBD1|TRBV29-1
TGCAGCGTTGAAGGGGGATCCGGACAGGGTGGCGAGCAGTACTTC
CSVEGGSGQGGEQYF
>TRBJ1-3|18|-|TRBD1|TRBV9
TGTGCCAGCAGCGTCGGGACAGGGATTGACTACTCTGGAAACACCATATATTTT
CASSVGTGIDYSGNTIYF
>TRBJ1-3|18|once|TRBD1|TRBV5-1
TGCGCCAGCAGTTCTACTCCTTTACAGGGGGCCCCTGGAAACACCATATATTTT
CASSSTPLQGAPGNTIYF
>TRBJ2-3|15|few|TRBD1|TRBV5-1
TGCGCCAGCAGCTTGAGAGCAGGGGGCGTAGATACGCAGTATTTT
CASSLRAGGVDTQYF
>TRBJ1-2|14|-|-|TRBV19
TGTGCCAGTAGGGAGGACGGAGCTAACTATGGCTACACCTTC
CASREDGANYGYTF
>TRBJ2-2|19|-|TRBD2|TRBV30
TGTGCCTGGAGTGTATTAGTGGCTAGCGGGAGGGCACGGACCGGGGAGCTGTTTTTT
CAWSVLVASGRARTGELFF
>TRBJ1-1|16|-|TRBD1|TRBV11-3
TGTGCCAGCAGACCGGGACAGGGGACCAAGAACACTGAAGCTTTCTTT
CASRPGQGTKNTEAFF
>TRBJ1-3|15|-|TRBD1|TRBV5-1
TGCGCCAGCAGCGGGACAGGCGTCTCTGGAAACACCATATATTTT
CASSGTGVSGNTIYF
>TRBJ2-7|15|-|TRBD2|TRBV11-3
TGTGCCAGCAGCTCACTAGATAGCGGGAGTAACGAGCAGTACTTC
CASSSLDSGSNEQYF
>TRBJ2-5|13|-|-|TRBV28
TGTGCCAGCAGTTTCGGGGGAGGAGAGACCCAGTACTTC
CASSFGGGETQYF
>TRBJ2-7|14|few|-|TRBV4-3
TGCGCCAGCAGCCAAGATACTAGTAGCTACGAGCAGTACTTC
CASSQDTSSYEQYF
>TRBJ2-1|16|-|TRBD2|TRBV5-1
TGCGCCAGCAGCACAGGGACTAGCGGGAGTACAAATGAGCAGTTCTTC
CASSTGTSGSTNEQFF
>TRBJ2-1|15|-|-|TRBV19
TGTGCCAGTAGTATTATGGGCGGGGCGTACAATGAGCAGTTCTTC
CASSIMGGAYNEQFF
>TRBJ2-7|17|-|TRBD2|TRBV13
TGTGCCAGCAGCTTAGGCCCCCTAAAAGCGGGAGTATACGAGCAGTACTTC
CASSLGPLKAGVYEQYF
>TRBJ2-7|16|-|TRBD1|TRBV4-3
TGCGCCAGCAGCCCCGGCAGGGACAGGGGGCGCTTCGAGCAGTACTTC
CASSPGRDRGRFEQYF
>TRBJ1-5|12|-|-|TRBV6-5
TGTGCCAGCACCTATAGCAATCAGCCCCAGCATTTT
CASTYSNQPQHF
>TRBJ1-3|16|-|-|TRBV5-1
TGCGCCAGCAGCCCTCCTGGGGGCACTACTGGAAACACCATATATTTT
CASSPPGGTTGNTIYF
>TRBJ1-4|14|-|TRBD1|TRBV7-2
TGTGCCAGCAGCCCCACAGGGGCCGCTGGGAAACTGTTTTTT
CASSPTGAAGKLFF
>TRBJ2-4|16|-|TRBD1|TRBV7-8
TGTGCCAGCAGCTTAGCCCGGGACAGGGTGGACGTCACTCAGTACTTC
CASSLARDRVDVTQYF
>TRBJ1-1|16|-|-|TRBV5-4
TGTGCCAGCAGCTTTGCCCACGGACAGCCGAACACTGAAGCTTTCTTT
CASSFAHGQPNTEAFF
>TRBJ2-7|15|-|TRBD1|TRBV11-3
TGTGCCAGCAGCCAGAGGACAGGGAAATCCTACGAGCAGTACTTC
CASSQRTGKSYEQYF
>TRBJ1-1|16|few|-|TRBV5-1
TGCGCCAGCAGCTTGGCCTTTGAGGACATGAACACTGAAGCTTTCTTT
CASSLAFEDMNTEAFF
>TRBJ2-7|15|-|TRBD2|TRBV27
TGTGCCAGCAGTCAATTTGGACTAGCGCTCTACGAGCAGTACTTC
CASSQFGLALYEQYF